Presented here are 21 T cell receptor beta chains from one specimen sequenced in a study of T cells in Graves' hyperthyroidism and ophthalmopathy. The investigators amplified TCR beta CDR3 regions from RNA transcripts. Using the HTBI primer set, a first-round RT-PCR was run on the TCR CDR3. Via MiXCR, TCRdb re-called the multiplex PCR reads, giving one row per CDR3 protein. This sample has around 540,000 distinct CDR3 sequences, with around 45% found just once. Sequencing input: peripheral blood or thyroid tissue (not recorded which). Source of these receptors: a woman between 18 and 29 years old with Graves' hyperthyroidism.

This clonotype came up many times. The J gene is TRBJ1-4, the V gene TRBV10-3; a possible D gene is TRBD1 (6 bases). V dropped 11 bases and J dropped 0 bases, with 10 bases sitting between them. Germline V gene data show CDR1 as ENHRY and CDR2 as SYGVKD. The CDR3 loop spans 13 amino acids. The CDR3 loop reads CASSGATNEKLFF. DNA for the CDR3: TGTGCCTCCTCAGGGGCAACTAATGAAAAACTGTTTTTT.

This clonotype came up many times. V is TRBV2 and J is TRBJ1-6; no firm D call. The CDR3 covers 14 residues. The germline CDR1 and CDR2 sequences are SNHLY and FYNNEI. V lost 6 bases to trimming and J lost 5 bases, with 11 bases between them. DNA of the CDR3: TGTGCCAGCAGCCGGGGATTCGATAATTCACCCCTCCACTTT. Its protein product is CASSRGFDNSPLHF.

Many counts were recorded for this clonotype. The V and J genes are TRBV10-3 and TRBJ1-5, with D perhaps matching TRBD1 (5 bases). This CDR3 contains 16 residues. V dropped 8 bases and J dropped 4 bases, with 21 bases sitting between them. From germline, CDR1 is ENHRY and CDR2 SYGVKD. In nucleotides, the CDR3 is TGTGCCATCGCGGGGGACTTTGGGGAGGAGAATCAGCCCCAGCATTTT. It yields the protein CAIAGDFGEENQPQHF.

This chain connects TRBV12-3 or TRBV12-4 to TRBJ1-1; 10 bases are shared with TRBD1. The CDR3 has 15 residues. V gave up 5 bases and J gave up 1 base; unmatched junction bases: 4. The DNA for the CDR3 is TGTGCCAGCAGTCCGAGGGACAGGGGGAACACTGAAGCTTTCTTT. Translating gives CASSPRDRGNTEAFF.

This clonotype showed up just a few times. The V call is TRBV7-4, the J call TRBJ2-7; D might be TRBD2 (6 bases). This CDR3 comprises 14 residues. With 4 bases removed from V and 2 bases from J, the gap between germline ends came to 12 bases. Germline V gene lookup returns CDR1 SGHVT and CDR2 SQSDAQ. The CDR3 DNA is TGTGCCAGCAGCTACGGGGCGGGGACCTACGAGCAGTACTTC. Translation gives CASSYGAGTYEQYF.

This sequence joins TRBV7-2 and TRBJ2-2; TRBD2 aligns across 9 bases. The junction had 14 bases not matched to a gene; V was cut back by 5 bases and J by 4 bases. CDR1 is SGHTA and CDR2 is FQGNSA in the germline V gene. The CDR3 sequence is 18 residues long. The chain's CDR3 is CASSRGGSGSGSTGELFF. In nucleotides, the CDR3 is TGTGCCAGCAGCCGCGGAGGTAGCGGGAGTGGTAGCACCGGGGAGCTGTTTTTT.

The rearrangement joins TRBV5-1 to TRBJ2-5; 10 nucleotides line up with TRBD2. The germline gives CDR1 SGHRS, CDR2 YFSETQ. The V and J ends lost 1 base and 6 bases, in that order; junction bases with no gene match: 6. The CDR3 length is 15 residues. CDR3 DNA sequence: TGCGCCAGCAGCTTGCTAGCGGGAGAGGAAAAGACCCAGTACTTC. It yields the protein CASSLLAGEEKTQYF.

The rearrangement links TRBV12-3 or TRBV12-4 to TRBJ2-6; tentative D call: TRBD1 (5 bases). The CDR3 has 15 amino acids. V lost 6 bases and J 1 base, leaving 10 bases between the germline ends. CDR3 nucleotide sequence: TGTGCCAGCAGCTCCAGGGTATCTGGGGCCAACGTCCTGACTTTC. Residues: CASSSRVSGANVLTF.

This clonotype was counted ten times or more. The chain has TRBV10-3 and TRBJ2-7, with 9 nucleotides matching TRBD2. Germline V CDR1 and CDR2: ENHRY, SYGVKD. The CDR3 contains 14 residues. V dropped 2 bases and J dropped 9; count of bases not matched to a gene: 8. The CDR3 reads CAISEEREETMQYF. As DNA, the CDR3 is TGTGCCATCAGTGAGGAGCGGGAGGAAACCATGCAGTACTTC.

In nucleotides, the CDR3 is TGTGCCAGCAGCCCCCAAGTCGAGGGAATCTATGGCTACACCTTC. Translated: CASSPQVEGIYGYTF. This chain connects TRBV7-9 to TRBJ1-2, with no clear D. There are 15 residues in the CDR3. Germline loops: CDR1 SEHNR, CDR2 FQNEAQ (reference sequence). V lost 5 bases, J lost 4 bases, and 17 bases lay in between.

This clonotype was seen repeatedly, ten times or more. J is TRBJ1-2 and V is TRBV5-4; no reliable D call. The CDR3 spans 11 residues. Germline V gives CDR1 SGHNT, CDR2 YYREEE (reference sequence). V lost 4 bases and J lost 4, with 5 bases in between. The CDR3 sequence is CASSGFYGYTF. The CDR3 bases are TGTGCCAGCAGCGGTTTCTATGGCTACACCTTC.

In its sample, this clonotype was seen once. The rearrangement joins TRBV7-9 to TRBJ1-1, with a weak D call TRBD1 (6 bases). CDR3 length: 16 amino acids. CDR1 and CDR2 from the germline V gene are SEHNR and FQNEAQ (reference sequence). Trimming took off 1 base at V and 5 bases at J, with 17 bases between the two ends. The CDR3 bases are TGTGCCAGCAGCTTAGGGTTCTCGGGGGCGCGGACTGAAGCTTTCTTT. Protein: CASSLGFSGARTEAFF.

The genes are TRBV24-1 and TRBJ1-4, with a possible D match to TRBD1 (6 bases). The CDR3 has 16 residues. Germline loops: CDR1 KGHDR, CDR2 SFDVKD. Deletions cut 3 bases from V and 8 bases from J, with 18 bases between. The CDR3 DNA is TGTGCCACCAGTGATCACGGACAGAGAGCTCGAGAAAAACTGTTTTTT. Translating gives CATSDHGQRAREKLFF.

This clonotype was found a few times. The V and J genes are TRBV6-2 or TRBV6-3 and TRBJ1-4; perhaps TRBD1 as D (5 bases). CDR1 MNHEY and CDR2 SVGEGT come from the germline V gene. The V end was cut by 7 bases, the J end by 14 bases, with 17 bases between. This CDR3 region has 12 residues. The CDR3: CASTGAVGRLFF. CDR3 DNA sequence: TGTGCCAGCACCGGGGCCGTGGGGAGGCTGTTTTTT.

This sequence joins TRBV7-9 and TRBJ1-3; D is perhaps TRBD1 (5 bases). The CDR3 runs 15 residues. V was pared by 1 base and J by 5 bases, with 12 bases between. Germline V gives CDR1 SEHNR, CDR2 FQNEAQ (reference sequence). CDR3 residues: CASSLEGARRNTIYF. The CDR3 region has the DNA TGTGCCAGCAGCTTAGAAGGGGCGCGTAGAAACACCATATATTTT.

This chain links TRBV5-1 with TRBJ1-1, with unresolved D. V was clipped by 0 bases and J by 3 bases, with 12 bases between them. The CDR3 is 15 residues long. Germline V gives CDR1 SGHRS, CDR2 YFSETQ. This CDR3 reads CASSLGIWRDTEAFF. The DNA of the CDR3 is TGCGCCAGCAGCTTGGGGATATGGCGGGACACTGAAGCTTTCTTT.

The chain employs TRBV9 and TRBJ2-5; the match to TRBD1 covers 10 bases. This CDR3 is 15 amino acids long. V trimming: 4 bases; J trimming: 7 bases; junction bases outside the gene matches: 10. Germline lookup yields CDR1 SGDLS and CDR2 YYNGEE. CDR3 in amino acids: CASSPSTGDRGTQYF. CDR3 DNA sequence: TGTGCCAGCAGCCCCTCAACCGGGGACAGGGGGACCCAGTACTTC.

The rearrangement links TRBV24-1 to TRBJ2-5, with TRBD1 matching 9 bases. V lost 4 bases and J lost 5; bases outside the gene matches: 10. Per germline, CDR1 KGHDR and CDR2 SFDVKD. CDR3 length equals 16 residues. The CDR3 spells CATSDNDRGLGETQYF. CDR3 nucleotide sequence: TGTGCCACCAGTGACAATGACAGGGGGTTGGGGGAGACCCAGTACTTC.

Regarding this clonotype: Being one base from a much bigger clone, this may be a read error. This CDR3 reads CGSSLGGLGTEAFF. In nucleotides, the CDR3 is TGTGGCAGCAGCTTAGGGGGGTTGGGCACTGAAGCTTTCTTT. The V gene is TRBV7-9, the J gene TRBJ1-1; D is possibly TRBD1 (6 bases). CDR3 length equals 14 residues. Germline CDR1 is SEHNR and CDR2 is FQNEAQ (reference sequence).

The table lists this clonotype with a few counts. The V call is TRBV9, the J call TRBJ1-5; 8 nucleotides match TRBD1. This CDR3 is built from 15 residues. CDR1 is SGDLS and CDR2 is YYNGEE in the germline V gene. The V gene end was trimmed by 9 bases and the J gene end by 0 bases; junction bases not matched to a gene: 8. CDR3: CATRQGLNSNQPQHF. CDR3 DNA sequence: TGTGCCACCCGACAGGGGTTGAATAGCAATCAGCCCCAGCATTTT. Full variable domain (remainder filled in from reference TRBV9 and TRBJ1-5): DSGVTQTPKHLITATGQRVTLRCSPRSGDLSVYWYQQSLDQGLQFLIQYYNGEERAKGNILERFSAQQFPDLHSELNLSSLELGDSALYFCATRQGLNSNQPQHFGDGTRLSIL.

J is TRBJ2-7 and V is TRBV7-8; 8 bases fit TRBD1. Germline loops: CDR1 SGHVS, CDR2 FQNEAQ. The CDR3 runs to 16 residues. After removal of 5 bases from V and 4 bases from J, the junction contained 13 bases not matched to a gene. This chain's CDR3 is CASSGRRTGWAYEQYF. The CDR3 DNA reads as TGTGCCAGCAGCGGACGGCGGACAGGGTGGGCTTACGAGCAGTACTTC.